Presented here are 25 T cell receptor beta chains from one specimen sequenced in a study of cytomegalovirus exposure and HLA in healthy donors. Primers for the PCR totalled 60 Vbeta and 13 Jbeta. Repertoires were generated with immunoSEQ multiplex PCR, while TCRdb's copy carries only in-frame clones and drops some. The top ten clones hold roughly 13% of a sample with some 140,000 clones, roughly 80% of them seen once. The source material was PBMCs. The source of these receptors is a man aged 25 to 40 in good health and CMV-seropositive.

The chain employs TRBV11-2 and TRBJ2-1; 7 nucleotides align to TRBD1. The CDR3 extends over 16 amino acids. V lost 5 bases and J lost 0; bases outside the gene matches: 7. CDR1 SGHAT and CDR2 FQNNGV come from the germline V gene. The CDR3 DNA reads TGTGCCAGCAGCCCCAGGGGACAGCTCTCCTACAATGAGCAGTTCTTC. Encoded protein: CASSPRGQLSYNEQFF.

V usage is TRBV7-2 and J usage is TRBJ1-2; no reliable D call. The CDR3 is 13 amino acids. Per germline, CDR1 SGHTA and CDR2 FQGNSA. Trimming pared 3 bases from V and 4 bases from J, leaving 9 bases between. The CDR3 here is CASSLKSGYGYTF. The CDR3 region has the DNA TGTGCCAGCAGCTTGAAGAGCGGCTATGGCTACACCTTC.

The genes are TRBV7-9 and TRBJ1-3; D is undetermined. The CDR3 covers 17 residues. V was pared by 3 bases and J by 0 bases, with 15 bases between. Germline CDR1 is SEHNR and CDR2 is FQNEAQ (reference sequence). The CDR3 nucleotides are TGTGCCAGCAGCTTCCTCGGCTTGGGCCTCTCTGGAAACACCATATATTTT. This codes for CASSFLGLGLSGNTIYF.

V and J are TRBV25-1 and TRBJ1-2, with a tentative D call TRBD1 (6 bases). From germline, CDR1 is MGHDK and CDR2 SYGVNS. Trimming stripped 8 bases from V and 7 bases from J, with 11 bases between. The CDR3 is made up of 11 amino acids. CDR3 nucleotide sequence: TGTGCCAGCCGAACAGGGTTTGGCTACACCTTC. It yields the protein CASRTGFGYTF.

The chain employs TRBV9 and TRBJ1-2; possible D gene TRBD1, 5 bases. Germline V gene data show CDR1 as SGDLS and CDR2 as YYNGEE. The CDR3 is 13 amino acids. V lost 1 base to trimming and J lost 6 bases, with 10 bases between them. The CDR3 loop is CASSVTLGDGYTF. The CDR3 bases are TGTGCCAGCAGCGTAACTCTAGGGGATGGCTACACCTTC.

The gene calls are TRBV7-9 and TRBJ2-7; a weak D match, TRBD1 (6 bases). The CDR3 has 15 residues. Trimming left V 4 bases short and J 9 bases short, with 22 bases between. Germline V gives CDR1 SEHNR, CDR2 FQNEAQ (reference sequence). The CDR3 loop is CASSSQQGFGGGQYF. In DNA form, the CDR3 reads TGTGCCAGCAGCTCGCAACAGGGCTTCGGTGGCGGGCAGTACTTC.

The sample holds one count of this clone. The chain combines TRBV6-1 with TRBJ1-6; the D gene is possibly TRBD1 (5 bases). The V gene lost 4 bases and the J gene lost 10 bases, with 11 bases spanning the gap. Germline V lookup: CDR1 MNHNS, CDR2 SASEGT. The CDR3 has 13 residues. CDR3 loop: CASSGDRRSPLHF. Here the CDR3 DNA reads TGTGCCAGCAGTGGAGACAGACGATCACCCCTCCACTTT.

The V call is TRBV7-8, the J call TRBJ2-3; D is unresolved. CDR1 is SGHVS and CDR2 is FQNEAQ in the germline V gene. This CDR3 comprises 16 residues. The germline V and J ends were trimmed by 0 bases and 3 bases, with 13 bases remaining between them. The CDR3 DNA is TGTGCCAGCAGCTTAGCCTACCCTACTGATACAGATACGCAGTATTTT. The encoded protein is CASSLAYPTDTDTQYF.

The CDR3 loop is CASSLSGLATYNEQFF. As DNA, the CDR3 is TGTGCCAGCAGTTTGTCTGGACTAGCGACTTACAATGAGCAGTTCTTC. V usage is TRBV28 and J usage is TRBJ2-1; 9 nucleotides align to TRBD2. Germline V gene sequence: CDR1 MDHEN, CDR2 SYDVKM. The CDR3 is 16 residues long. Trimming took 3 bases from V and 4 from J; bases not matched to a gene: 7.

This sequence joins TRBV6-4 and TRBJ2-1; 7 bases map to TRBD1. Germline V gene lookup returns CDR1 MRHNA and CDR2 SNTAGT. V shed 7 bases, J shed 3 bases, and the junction held 12 bases outside the gene matches. The CDR3 runs 16 residues. This CDR3 reads CASTNKRGQVYNEQFF. The CDR3 DNA reads as TGTGCCAGCACCAACAAGCGAGGACAGGTCTACAATGAGCAGTTCTTC.

The V gene is TRBV19, the J gene TRBJ2-6, with unresolved D. The CDR3 is made up of 16 amino acids. CDR1 is LNHDA, CDR2 SQIVND, per germline (reference sequence). Trimming shortened V by 3 bases and J by 0 bases, and 9 bases separated the two germline ends. This CDR3 reads CASSIWADSGANVLTF. The CDR3 coding sequence is TGTGCCAGTAGTATTTGGGCAGACTCTGGGGCCAACGTCCTGACTTTC.

The V gene is TRBV28, the J gene TRBJ2-1; 14 bases match TRBD2. The length of the CDR3 is 22 residues. CDR1 and CDR2 (germline): MDHEN, SYDVKM. V lost 5 bases and J lost 1; bases outside the gene matches: 19. CDR3 residues: CASSLTLVGTSGRAGSYNEQFF. CDR3 nucleotides: TGTGCCAGCAGTCTTACCCTCGTGGGGACTAGCGGGAGAGCGGGTTCCTACAATGAGCAGTTCTTC.

The chain recombines TRBV28 with TRBJ2-1, with a tentative D call TRBD1 (5 bases). V lost 6 bases to trimming and J lost 4 bases, with 7 bases between them. The CDR3 spans 12 residues. Germline V gene lookup returns CDR1 MDHEN and CDR2 SYDVKM. In DNA form, the CDR3 reads TGTGCCAGCAGCCGACAGTACAATGAGCAGTTCTTC. This codes for CASSRQYNEQFF.

The rearrangement joins TRBV30 to TRBJ1-2; D ambiguous. V was cut by 0 bases and J by 7 bases, with 12 bases left in between. Germline V CDR1 and CDR2: GTSNPN, SVGIG (reference sequence). This CDR3 comprises 13 residues. CDR3 nucleotides: TGTGCCTGGAGTGTAAGGCGGAGGGTTGGCTACACCTTC. It encodes CAWSVRRRVGYTF.

The gene calls are TRBV2 and TRBJ1-2; possibly TRBD1 for D (5 bases). This CDR3 spans 14 amino acids. CDR1 and CDR2 (germline): SNHLY, FYNNEI. V dropped 6 bases and J dropped 1 base, with 12 bases sitting between them. This chain's CDR3 is CASRRDGSNYGYTF. The CDR3 DNA sequence: TGTGCCAGCAGGCGGGACGGGAGTAACTATGGCTACACCTTC. Using reference TRBV2 and TRBJ1-2 for the parts outside the CDR3, the full variable domain is EPEVTQTPSHQVTQMGQEVILRCVPISNHLYFYWYRQILGQKVEFLVSFYNNEISEKSEIFDDQFSVERPDGSNFTLKIRSTKLEDSAMYFCASRRDGSNYGYTFGSGTRLTVV.

This chain uses TRBV11-2 with TRBJ2-7, with D perhaps matching TRBD1 (5 bases). Germline V lookup: CDR1 SGHAT, CDR2 FQNNGV. This CDR3 region has 13 residues. V lost 6 bases and J lost 3, with 12 bases in between. CDR3 residues: CASRSTQGYEQYF. The CDR3 region has the DNA TGTGCCAGCAGGTCCACCCAGGGCTACGAGCAGTACTTC. The full variable domain, with the rest looked up from reference TRBV11-2 and TRBJ2-7, is EAGVAQSPRYKIIEKRQSVAFWCNPISGHATLYWYQQILGQGPKLLIQFQNNGVVDDSQLPKDRFSAERLKGVDSTLKIQPAKLEDSAVYLCASRSTQGYEQYFGPGTRLTVT.

This chain's CDR3 is CASSGELNQPQHF. The CDR3 DNA follows: TGTGCCAGCAGTGGTGAACTTAATCAGCCCCAGCATTTT. J is TRBJ1-5 and V is TRBV2; no clear D. Trimming took off 4 bases at V and 4 bases at J, with 8 bases between the two ends. CDR1 is SNHLY and CDR2 is FYNNEI in the germline V gene. The CDR3 spans 13 residues.

The V gene is TRBV28, the J gene TRBJ2-1; 11 bases match TRBD2. This CDR3 has 17 amino acids. V trimming: 4 bases; J trimming: 8 bases; junction bases outside the gene matches: 13. Germline V gene lookup returns CDR1 MDHEN and CDR2 SYDVKM. The CDR3 nucleotides read TGTGCCAGCAGTTCCCTAGCGGGAGGTCTTAGTGTCGATGAGCAGTTCTTC. Its translation: CASSSLAGGLSVDEQFF.

The V call is TRBV28, the J call TRBJ2-2; TRBD2 agrees at 7 bases. Germline V gene data show CDR1 as MDHEN and CDR2 as SYDVKM. The J segment lost 7 bases and the V segment lost 3 bases, leaving 5 bases of the junction unmatched. The CDR3 extends over 14 amino acids. CDR3 sequence (DNA): TGTGCCAGCAGTTTGCGGGGGACGGGCGGGGAGCTGTTTTTT. It yields the protein CASSLRGTGGELFF.

This clone has only one observation. CDR3 sequence reads: CAWSVYRATRGANEKLFF. In DNA, the CDR3 is TGTGCCTGGAGTGTCTACAGGGCCACCAGGGGAGCTAATGAAAAACTGTTTTTT. The chain uses TRBV30 and TRBJ1-4, with a possible D match to TRBD1 (6 bases). V lost 0 bases and J lost 3, with 20 bases in between. The CDR3 consists of 18 residues. Germline V gene sequence: CDR1 GTSNPN, CDR2 SVGIG (reference sequence).

The J gene is TRBJ1-1, the V gene TRBV28, with a tentative D call TRBD1 (5 bases). Per the germline V gene, CDR1 is MDHEN and CDR2 is SYDVKM. Trimming removed 6 bases at V and 0 bases at J, with 17 bases between. The CDR3 has 16 residues. CDR3 residues: CASSEFMGGVNTEAFF. The CDR3 nucleotides are TGTGCCAGCAGCGAATTTATGGGGGGTGTGAACACTGAAGCTTTCTTT. Combining the CDR3 with reference TRBV28 and TRBJ1-1 gives the whole variable domain DVKVTQSSRYLVKRTGEKVFLECVQDMDHENMFWYRQDPGLGLRLIYFSYDVKMKEKGDIPEGYSVSREKKERFSLILESASTNQTSMYLCASSEFMGGVNTEAFFGQGTRLTVV.

The chain links TRBV7-3 to TRBJ2-1; 8 bases align to TRBD2. The CDR3 loop spans 14 amino acids. CDR1 and CDR2 (germline): SGHTA, FQGTGA. The V and J ends lost 3 bases and 7 bases, in that order; junction bases with no gene match: 5. The CDR3 spells CASSLLAGRNEQFF. CDR3 nucleotides: TGTGCCAGCAGCTTGCTAGCGGGTAGAAATGAGCAGTTCTTC. The entire variable domain, with the rest obtained from reference TRBV7-3 and TRBJ2-1, is as follows: GAGVSQTPSNKVTEKGKYVELRCDPISGHTALYWYRQSLGQGPEFLIYFQGTGAADDSGLPNDRFFAVRPEGSVSTLKIQRTERGDSAVYLCASSLLAGRNEQFFGPGTRLTVL.

The chain employs TRBV2 and TRBJ1-5; D is unresolved. Germline CDR1 SNHLY, CDR2 FYNNEI. The CDR3 spans 15 residues. V was shortened by 5 bases and J by 6 bases, with 17 bases between the two germline ends. CDR3 amino acids: CASSPSGRVSQPQHF. In DNA form, the CDR3 reads TGTGCCAGCAGTCCCTCGGGGAGGGTTAGTCAGCCCCAGCATTTT. Filled out from reference TRBV2 and TRBJ1-5, the complete variable domain reads EPEVTQTPSHQVTQMGQEVILRCVPISNHLYFYWYRQILGQKVEFLVSFYNNEISEKSEIFDDQFSVERPDGSNFTLKIRSTKLEDSAMYFCASSPSGRVSQPQHFGDGTRLSIL.

The table lists this clone with a few counts. The chain joins TRBV21-1 to TRBJ2-1; the table names TRBD2, a call not compared with the DNA. TRBV21-1 is recorded as a pseudogene. This CDR3 region has 18 residues. The chain's CDR3 is CASSKCAGPKGPYNEQFF. CDR3 bases: TGTGCCAGCAGCAAATGCGCGGGACCGAAAGGACCCTACAATGAGCAGTTCTTC.

The gene calls are TRBV7-9 and TRBJ1-2; no clear D gene. The ends were cut back, 1 base at V and 4 bases at J, with 13 bases in the middle. From germline, CDR1 is SEHNR and CDR2 FQNEAQ (reference sequence). There are 15 residues in the CDR3. The CDR3 spells CASSLGGAPSYGYTF. In nucleotides, the CDR3 is TGTGCCAGCAGCTTAGGCGGCGCCCCTAGCTATGGCTACACCTTC. Supplemented by reference TRBV7-9 and TRBJ1-2, the full variable domain reads DTGVSQNPRHKITKRGQNVTFRCDPISEHNRLYWYRQTLGQGPEFLTYFQNEAQLEKSRLLSDRFSAERPKGSFSTLEIQRTEQGDSAMYLCASSLGGAPSYGYTFGSGTRLTVV.